This T cell receptor (beta chain) was captured in a study of beta chain features in type 1 diabetes. In regard to this clone: This sample includes further DNA sequences coding for the same CDR3.

Expressed TCRB transcripts were sequenced after all isolated RNA was converted to cDNA. The repertoire was sequenced with immunoSEQ multiplex PCR; TCRdb's copy has only in-frame clones and lacks some. The profile shows about 930,000 clones, about a sixth of them singletons. Trimming took 0 bases from V and 6 from J, leaving 7 bases between them. The CDR3 loop spans 13 amino acids. The germline V gene encodes CDR1 LNHNV and CDR2 YYDKDF (reference sequence). Sequenced sample: naive CD4+ T cells from blood. V usage is TRBV15 and J usage is TRBJ2-3; D is ambiguous. The sequence came from a woman aged 18-30 years in good health. The CDR3 nucleotides are TGTGCCACCAGCAGAGACCCGGCGGATACGCAGTATTTT. Translating it yields CATSRDPADTQYF.